The 9 T cell receptor beta chains given below trace back to one sample, sequenced in a study of blood T cells in healthy people across ages. Together with a sample-barcoded 5' primer, a J-beta primer mix was included in a second PCR lasting about 6 to 11 cycles. TCRdb called the 5' RACE reads again in MiXCR, with one record for every CDR3 protein. The top ten clones hold approximately 3.6% of a sample with 550,000 to 800,000 distinct CDR3 sequences, about 21% of them seen once. Sequencing was carried out using blood. All receptors come from a man between 65 and 79 years old in good health.

The chain is built from TRBV5-1 and TRBJ2-3, with D perhaps TRBD2 (6 bases). V was cut by 0 bases and J by 9 bases, with 11 bases left in between. The CDR3 loop spans 13 amino acids. Germline V CDR1 and CDR2: SGHRS, YFSETQ. Here the CDR3 DNA reads TGCGCCAGCAGCTTGGCTGCTGGGGGGACGCAGTATTTT. Its protein is CASSLAAGGTQYF.

The V gene is TRBV29-1, the J gene TRBJ1-6; possibly TRBD1 for D (5 bases). Trimming pared 5 bases from V and 7 bases from J, leaving 12 bases between. Looked up from germline, CDR1 is SQVTM and CDR2 is ANQGSEA. The CDR3 covers 13 residues. The CDR3 is CSVRETANSPLHF. Here the CDR3 DNA reads TGCAGCGTTAGAGAGACAGCGAATTCACCCCTCCACTTT.

There are a few counts of this clonotype. The chain links TRBV6-5 to TRBJ1-4; D not certain. The CDR3 is made up of 16 amino acids. Germline-derived CDR1 and CDR2 are MNHEY and SVGAGI. V dropped 1 base and J dropped 2 bases, with 11 bases sitting between them. DNA for the CDR3: TGTGCCAGCAGTTACTATCCGGGAGCTACTAATGAAAAACTGTTTTTT. Residues: CASSYYPGATNEKLFF.

J is TRBJ1-2 and V is TRBV28; TRBD1 agrees at 8 bases. The germline gives CDR1 MDHEN, CDR2 SYDVKM. The CDR3 loop spans 13 amino acids. J lost 8 bases, V lost 3 bases, and 5 bases had no gene match. CDR3 coding DNA: TGTGCCAGCAGTTTGACAGGGGTCGTGGGCTACACCTTC. As protein: CASSLTGVVGYTF.

This clonotype was observed a handful of times. The rearrangement joins TRBV29-1 to TRBJ2-7; TRBD2 matches 12 bases. CDR1 and CDR2 (germline): SQVTM, ANQGSEA. The CDR3 extends over 14 amino acids. V shed 3 bases, J shed 4 bases, and the junction held 4 bases outside the gene matches. The CDR3, as DNA: TGCAGCGTTGATGGACTAGCGGGGATTTACGAGCAGTACTTC. Translation gives CSVDGLAGIYEQYF.

The table lists this clonotype with a few counts. The CDR3 DNA sequence: TGCAGCGCCTCAAGAAGGCTTCGAGAGACCCAGTACTTC. This sequence encodes CSASRRLRETQYF. V gene TRBV29-1 combines with J gene TRBJ2-5; no reliable D call. This CDR3 region has 13 residues. Germline assignment: CDR1 SQVTM and CDR2 ANQGSEA. V was pared by 7 bases and J by 4 bases, with 16 bases between.

The chain employs TRBV7-6 and TRBJ1-4; TRBD1 is a possible D gene (6 bases). Trimming took off 5 bases at V and 2 bases at J, with 15 bases between the two ends. From germline, CDR1 is SGHVS and CDR2 FNYEAQ. This CDR3 region has 16 residues. The CDR3 nucleotides read TGTGCCAGCAGCCCCTCGGGACACTTTACTAATGAAAAACTGTTTTTT. Its protein is CASSPSGHFTNEKLFF.

This clonotype has a handful of counts. The chain uses TRBV20-1 and TRBJ2-5, with D unclear. The germline V gene has CDR1 DFQATT and CDR2 SNEGSKA (reference sequence). The CDR3 covers 14 residues. Trimming removed 0 bases at V and 2 bases at J, with 10 bases between. CDR3 amino acids: CSARDRLDQETQYF. The CDR3 DNA reads TGCAGTGCTAGAGATCGGCTAGATCAAGAGACCCAGTACTTC.

This clonotype was observed a few times. The V call is TRBV7-2, the J call TRBJ2-7; D possibly uses TRBD1 or TRBD2 (7 bases each). Trimming removed 1 base at V and 5 bases at J, with 15 bases between. This CDR3 has 15 amino acids. The germline V gene has CDR1 SGHTA and CDR2 FQGNSA. CDR3 residues: CASSLEGRGRHEQYF. The CDR3 nucleotides read TGTGCCAGCAGCTTAGAGGGGAGGGGGCGACACGAGCAGTACTTC.